This T cell receptor (beta chain) came from a study of lymphopenia after photon versus proton radiotherapy. Data came from immunoSEQ multiplex PCR; TCRdb stores just in-frame clones and leaves some out. The sample shows around 25,000 clones, 90% of them seen only once. Looked up from germline, CDR1 is MNHNS and CDR2 is SASEGT. This CDR3 is 17 amino acids long. V lost 0 bases and J lost 8; bases outside the gene matches: 12. This chain uses TRBV6-1 with TRBJ2-3, with 9 bases lining up with TRBD2. The sequenced sample was peripheral blood, obtained from a patient treated with photon-based radiotherapy. This TCR was sampled from a woman between 50 and 59 years old with cholangiocarcinoma. For the CDR3, the DNA is TGTGCCAGCAGTGAAGCTTACAGCGGGGGGAAAGAGTCTACGCAGTATTTT. This codes for CASSEAYSGGKESTQYF.